This record looks at one T cell receptor (beta chain) sequence and its context. Here the CDR3 omits its conserved ending phenylalanine or tryptophan, so a read error is the likely source. It is unclear where the CDR3 begins or ends on the DNA, so no DNA is shown, and the CDR3 is as TCRdb lists it. Per the original data handling: Nucleated cell counts were estimated from reference gene primer amplification. Generated by immunoSEQ multiplex PCR, the TCRdb table keeps only in-frame clones and is missing some. That table supplies the V and J calls and clone size; D and trimming were determined from the DNA. The sample has roughly 53,000 clones; 60% to 85% are singletons. The data stem from a study of blood T cell repertoires in COVID-19. Germline CDR1 SGHVS, CDR2 FQNEAQ. Counting both end residues, the CDR3 totals 13 amino acids.

This receptor was identified in a man aged 45-65 years with active or convalescent COVID-19. The sequenced material came from peripheral blood. This sequence joins TRBV7-8 and TRBJ1-1; the table's D gene call, TRBD1, was not cross checked with the DNA. The CDR3 reads CASSLDRGRPLGL.